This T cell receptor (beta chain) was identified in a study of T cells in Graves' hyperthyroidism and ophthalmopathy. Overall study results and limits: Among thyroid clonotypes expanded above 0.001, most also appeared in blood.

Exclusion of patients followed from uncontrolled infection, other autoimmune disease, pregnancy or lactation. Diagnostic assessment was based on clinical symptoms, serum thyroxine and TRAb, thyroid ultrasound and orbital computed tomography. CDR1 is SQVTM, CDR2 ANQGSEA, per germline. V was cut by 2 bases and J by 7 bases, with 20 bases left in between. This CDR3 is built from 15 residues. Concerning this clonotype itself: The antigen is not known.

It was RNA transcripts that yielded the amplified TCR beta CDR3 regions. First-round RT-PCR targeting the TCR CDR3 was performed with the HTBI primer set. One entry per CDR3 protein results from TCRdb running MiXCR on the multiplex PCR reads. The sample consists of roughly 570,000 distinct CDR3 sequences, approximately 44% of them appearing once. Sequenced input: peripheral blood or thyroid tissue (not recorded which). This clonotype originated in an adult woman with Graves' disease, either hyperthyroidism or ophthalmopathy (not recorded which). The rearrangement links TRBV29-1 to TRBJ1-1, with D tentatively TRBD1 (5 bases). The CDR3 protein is CSVELGSYRQHEAFF. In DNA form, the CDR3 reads TGCAGCGTTGAATTGGGCAGTTACAGGCAGCATGAAGCTTTCTTT.